This TCR beta chain was sequenced in a study of monozygotic twins with inflammatory bowel disease. Study-wide findings and caveats: Researchers were unable to tell different T cell subtypes apart.

The CDR3 runs 13 residues. In germline, CDR1 is MNHNS, CDR2 SASEGT. On this clonotype: Its antigen remains unidentified.

Whole blood served as the source of total RNA, and no T cell sorting took place. Each sample had eight separate cDNA synthesis reactions. TCRdb re-called the 5' RACE reads and catalogs CDR3 proteins one per entry, DNA excluded. This specimen shows 350,000 to 500,000 distinct CDR3 sequences; the ten leading clones hold more than 2%. Sequenced input: blood. The V call is TRBV6-1, the J call TRBJ1-5. This TCR derives from a human donor with ulcerative colitis or Crohn's disease, or a healthy co-twin of an affected twin (not recorded which). This CDR3 is CASSSNSNQPQHF.